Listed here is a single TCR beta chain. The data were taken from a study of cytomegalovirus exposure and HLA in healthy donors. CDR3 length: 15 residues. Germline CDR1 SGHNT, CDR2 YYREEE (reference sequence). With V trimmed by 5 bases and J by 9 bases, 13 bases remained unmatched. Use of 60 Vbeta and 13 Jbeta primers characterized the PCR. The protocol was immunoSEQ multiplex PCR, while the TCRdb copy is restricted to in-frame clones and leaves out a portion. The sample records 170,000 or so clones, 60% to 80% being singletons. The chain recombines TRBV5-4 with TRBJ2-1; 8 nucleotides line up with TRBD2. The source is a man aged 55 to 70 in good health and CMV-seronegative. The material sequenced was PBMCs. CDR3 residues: CASRLGTRETGEQFF. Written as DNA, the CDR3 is TGTGCCAGCAGGTTAGGGACTAGGGAAACGGGTGAGCAGTTCTTC.